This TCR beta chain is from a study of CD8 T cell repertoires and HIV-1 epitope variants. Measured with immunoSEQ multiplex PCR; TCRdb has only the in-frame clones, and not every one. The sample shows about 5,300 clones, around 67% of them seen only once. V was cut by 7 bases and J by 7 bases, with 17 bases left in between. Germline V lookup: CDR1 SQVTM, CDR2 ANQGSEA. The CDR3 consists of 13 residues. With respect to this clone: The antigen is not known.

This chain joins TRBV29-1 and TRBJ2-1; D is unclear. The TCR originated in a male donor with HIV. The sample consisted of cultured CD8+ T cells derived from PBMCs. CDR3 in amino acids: CSAARLVGNEQFF. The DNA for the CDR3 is TGCAGCGCCGCGAGGTTAGTGGGTAATGAGCAGTTCTTC.